This T cell receptor beta chain was retrieved from a study of T-cell memory formation after mild COVID-19. Study summary: Largely, the TCR clusters proved donor specific. Study observations and caveats: Clones that shrank (day 15 to 85) were balanced CD4/CD8, whereas later expanders leaned CD4+.

With V trimmed by 5 bases and J by 8 bases, 6 bases remained unmatched. Germline V gene sequence: CDR1 SGHVS, CDR2 FNYEAQ. CDR3 length: 13 amino acids. In regard to this clonotype: Antigen: not known.

Sample barcodes and UMIs were carried by the TCR alpha and TCR beta cDNA libraries that 5'RACE generated with constant-segment primers. TCRdb recomputed calls from the 5' RACE reads with MiXCR, one row per CDR3 protein. The sample lists around 300,000 distinct CDR3 sequences, approximately 19% seen once, with 20% to 25% in the top ten. The clonotype originates from a young man who had mild COVID-19 (a few samples of this study predate the infection). Cell type and time point are not known. Sequenced input: PBMCs or a T cell subset sorted from them (not recorded which). The rearrangement links TRBV7-6 to TRBJ1-2; 9 bases are a match to TRBD1. The DNA for the CDR3 is TGTGCCAGCAGCCCACAGGGGGCTTGGGGCTACACCTTC. It is translated as CASSPQGAWGYTF.